Listed below are T cell receptor beta chains from one sample, sequenced in a study of early stage breast cancer tumors. The data were produced by immunoSEQ multiplex PCR, yet TCRdb's version contains in-frame clones alone and is incomplete. The data contain about 21,000 clones, about 70% of them singletons. Material for sequencing was blood. These TCRs come from a person aged 55 to 69 with breast cancer. Each CDR3 is given with its conserved first and last residue. Each record gives: D gene, J gene, V gene, clone size, CDR3 protein, CDR3 DNA. A D gene is named only where the DNA matches it firmly. Some rows mark clone size as missing; the rest say once, few, many or name a class of expanded clone.

D: .; J: TRBJ1-5; V: TRBV2; size: few; CDR3: CASSVLGNQPQHF; DNA: TGTGCCAGCAGTGTCCTGGGGAATCAGCCCCAGCATTTT
D: .; J: TRBJ1-3; V: TRBV5-1; size: .; CDR3: CASRPALSGNTIYF; DNA: TGCGCCAGCAGGCCGGCTCTCTCTGGAAACACCATATATTTT
D: .; J: TRBJ2-3; V: TRBV19; size: .; CDR3: CASSSDTQYF; DNA: TGTGCCAGTAGTTCAGATACGCAGTATTTT
D: .; J: TRBJ1-2; V: TRBV6-5; size: .; CDR3: CASGETAYGYTF; DNA: TGTGCCAGCGGAGAGACGGCCTATGGCTACACCTTC
D: .; J: TRBJ1-2; V: TRBV30; size: .; CDR3: CAWSASLGGYTF; DNA: TGTGCCTGGAGCGCTTCTCTAGGGGGCTACACCTTC
D: .; J: TRBJ2-5; V: TRBV11-3; size: .; CDR3: CASSLGQETQYF; DNA: TGTGCCAGCAGCTTGGGTCAAGAGACCCAGTACTTC
D: .; J: TRBJ2-1; V: TRBV6-6; size: .; CDR3: CASSLTRGHEQFF; DNA: TGTGCCAGCAGCCTTACTCGGGGACATGAGCAGTTCTTC
D: .; J: TRBJ1-2; V: TRBV5-1; size: .; CDR3: CASSSDIAYGYTF; DNA: TGCGCCAGCAGTTCCGACATCGCCTATGGCTACACCTTC
D: TRBD2; J: TRBJ2-7; V: TRBV6-5; size: few; CDR3: CASKGGSPYEQYF; DNA: TGTGCCAGCAAAGGCGGGAGTCCCTACGAGCAGTACTTC
D: .; J: TRBJ1-3; V: TRBV18; size: .; CDR3: CASSPGGSGNTIYF; DNA: TGTGCCAGCTCACCAGGGGGCTCTGGAAACACCATATATTTT
D: .; J: TRBJ1-5; V: TRBV6-1; size: .; CDR3: CATQGGAVGNQPQHF; DNA: TGTGCCACACAAGGAGGGGCGGTCGGCAATCAGCCCCAGCATTTT
D: .; J: TRBJ1-5; V: TRBV2; size: few; CDR3: CASSVLGNQPQHF; DNA: TGTGCCAGCAGTGTCCTCGGTAATCAGCCCCAGCATTTT
D: .; J: TRBJ2-3; V: TRBV30; size: .; CDR3: CAWTGIDTQYF; DNA: TGTGCCTGGACCGGTATAGATACGCAGTATTTT
D: .; J: TRBJ1-5; V: TRBV19; size: .; CDR3: CASSRRSGDSNQPQHF; DNA: TGTGCCAGTAGTCGACGGTCTGGGGATAGCAATCAGCCCCAGCATTTT
D: TRBD2; J: TRBJ2-2; V: TRBV29-1; size: .; CDR3: CSVESGRAKTGELFF; DNA: TGCAGCGTTGAAAGCGGGAGGGCCAAAACCGGGGAGCTGTTTTTT
D: .; J: TRBJ2-1; V: TRBV27; size: .; CDR3: CASSFATYYNEQFF; DNA: TGTGCCAGCAGTTTCGCAACTTACTACAATGAGCAGTTCTTC
D: .; J: TRBJ2-1; V: TRBV4-1; size: .; CDR3: CASSQELGEQFF; DNA: TGCGCCAGCAGCCAAGAGTTGGGTGAGCAGTTCTTC
D: .; J: TRBJ1-4; V: TRBV6-1; size: .; CDR3: CASSDQAANEKLFF; DNA: TGTGCCAGCAGTGACCAAGCGGCTAATGAAAAACTGTTTTTT
D: TRBD1; J: TRBJ2-7; V: TRBV10-3; size: .; CDR3: CATFERIGTGSHEQYF; DNA: TGTGCCACCTTCGAAAGGATCGGGACAGGGTCCCACGAGCAGTACTTC
D: .; J: TRBJ2-5; V: TRBV11-2; size: .; CDR3: CASSLDLASEETQYF; DNA: TGTGCCAGCAGCTTAGATCTGGCTAGCGAGGAGACCCAGTACTTC
D: .; J: TRBJ2-7; V: TRBV27; size: .; CDR3: CASSLSSGTGLHEQYF; DNA: TGTGCCAGCAGTTTATCAAGCGGTACAGGGTTACACGAGCAGTACTTC
D: TRBD2; J: TRBJ2-3; V: TRBV2; size: .; CDR3: CASSHSSGTSGTDTQYF; DNA: TGTGCCAGCAGCCACTCCTCCGGGACTAGCGGCACAGATACGCAGTATTTT
D: TRBD1; J: TRBJ2-1; V: TRBV7-9; size: .; CDR3: CASSLAQGMKQFF; DNA: TGTGCCAGCAGCTTAGCACAGGGGATGAAGCAGTTCTTC
D: TRBD1; J: TRBJ1-2; V: TRBV29-1; size: few; CDR3: CSVEAGGSLYGYTF; DNA: TGCAGCGTTGAAGCAGGGGGTTCCCTCTATGGCTACACCTTC
D: .; J: TRBJ2-5; V: TRBV27; size: once; CDR3: CASSLYRTAQETQYF; DNA: TGTGCCAGCAGTTTATACCGGACAGCTCAAGAGACCCAGTACTTC
D: .; J: TRBJ2-5; V: TRBV20-1; size: .; CDR3: CSASGVETQYF; DNA: TGCAGTGCCTCAGGGGTTGAGACCCAGTACTTC
D: .; J: TRBJ1-2; V: TRBV6-1; size: .; CDR3: CASREPSGTAGGYTF; DNA: TGTGCCAGCAGGGAACCGAGCGGGACGGCCGGGGGCTACACCTTC
D: .; J: TRBJ2-4; V: TRBV29-1; size: .; CDR3: CSVEKWGASKNIQYF; DNA: TGCAGCGTTGAAAAATGGGGGGCTTCCAAAAACATTCAGTACTTC
D: .; J: TRBJ2-7; V: TRBV4-2; size: .; CDR3: CASSLTFSYEQYF; DNA: TGTGCCAGCAGTTTGACATTCTCCTACGAGCAGTACTTC
D: .; J: TRBJ1-1; V: TRBV10-3; size: .; CDR3: CAIRDLENTEAFF; DNA: TGTGCCATCAGGGACCTGGAAAACACTGAAGCTTTCTTT
D: TRBD2; J: TRBJ2-3; V: TRBV6-6; size: .; CDR3: CASSYSLAGGTDTQYF; DNA: TGTGCCAGCAGTTACTCGTTAGCGGGGGGTACAGATACGCAGTATTTT
D: .; J: TRBJ2-7; V: TRBV30; size: .; CDR3: CAWGYAAYEQYF; DNA: TGTGCCTGGGGTTACGCAGCCTACGAGCAGTACTTC
D: .; J: TRBJ2-5; V: TRBV15; size: .; CDR3: CATSTRDRETQYF; DNA: TGTGCCACCAGCACCCGGGATCGAGAGACCCAGTACTTC
D: .; J: TRBJ2-6; V: TRBV7-2; size: .; CDR3: CASSLPTGPGANVLTF; DNA: TGTGCCAGCAGCTTACCCACAGGGCCAGGGGCCAACGTCCTGACTTTC
D: TRBD1; J: TRBJ1-5; V: TRBV27; size: .; CDR3: CASSLEGQGSRNQPQHF; DNA: TGTGCCAGCAGTTTAGAGGGACAGGGGTCTCGCAATCAGCCCCAGCATTTT
D: .; J: TRBJ1-2; V: TRBV19; size: .; CDR3: CASSTRQAGYTF; DNA: TGTGCCAGTAGTACCAGACAGGCTGGCTACACCTTC